The sequence of this T cell receptor (beta chain) was determined in a study of human T cells and chemical hapten exposure. Study findings and constraints: TCRs above 1 in 1000 frequency did not change with DPC sensitization.

V shed 3 bases and J shed 5 bases, with 10 bases lying between them. The CDR3 runs to 14 residues. Time point in this sample: pre-sensitization, week 0. Sample treatment: therapeutic diphenylcyclopropenone sensitization with weekly scalp DPC. As for this clonotype: The antigen remains unidentified.

TCRdb passed the RACE reads through MiXCR, listing each CDR3 protein once. The sample records around 260,000 distinct CDR3 sequences, 7% to 10% being singletons. The source was whole blood, collected in connection with sensitization to the hapten diphenylcyclopropenone (DPC). The chain combines TRBV12-3 or TRBV12-4 with TRBJ2-2; D is uncertain. The sequence derives from a woman in her forties with alopecia areata. Some clones in this sample may be carry-over from other donors' samples. The CDR3 region is CASSFPTTTGELFF. DNA of the CDR3: TGTGCCAGCAGTTTTCCCACCACGACCGGGGAGCTGTTTTTT.